This T cell receptor (beta chain) was sequenced for a study of blood T cell repertoires in COVID-19. Using immunoSEQ multiplex PCR, the repertoire was profiled, and TCRdb retains in-frame clones only, with some absent. The data contain about 250,000 clones, 80% to 90% of them seen just once; the ten biggest clones take up about 4.6%. Losses at the gene ends were 1 base for V and 1 base for J; bases not matched to a gene: 6. The CDR3 spans 16 residues. Per germline, CDR1 LNHDA and CDR2 SQIVND (reference sequence). This chain connects TRBV19 to TRBJ2-7; 8 bases match TRBD1. The sequenced sample consisted of peripheral blood. The TCR originated in a woman in her 40s who had recovered from COVID-19. The CDR3, as DNA: TGTGCCAGTAGTATAGGGTCAGGGGGCCTATCCTACGAGCAGTACTTC. Translating it yields CASSIGSGGLSYEQYF.